This entry is about one T cell receptor (beta chain). Its specificity is unknown. The source of the sample is a study of Graves' ophthalmopathy and Graves' hyperthyroidism. CDR1 MGHDK and CDR2 SYGVNS come from the germline V gene. The CDR3 is 15 amino acids. With 6 bases clipped from V and 6 bases from J, the junction kept 10 bases outside the gene matches. RNA transcripts were the template, and TCR beta CDR3 regions were amplified from them. The library came from an HTBI-primed first-round RT-PCR and a second-round multiplex PCR. TCRdb independently ran MiXCR on the multiplex PCR reads; one entry per CDR3 protein. The data hold about 740,000 distinct CDR3 sequences, with around 40% observed a single time. Study findings and constraints: Most clonotypes expanded in thyroid above 0.001 frequency were present in blood too.

The TCR sequence derives from an adult man with Graves' ophthalmopathy. Sequenced sample: peripheral blood. This chain connects TRBV25-1 to TRBJ2-3; 9 bases match TRBD1. CDR3 amino acids: CASSRDRASDDTQYF. CDR3 coding DNA: TGTGCCAGCAGCCGGGACAGGGCATCCGATGATACGCAGTATTTT.